A single sample is the source of the 29 T cell receptor beta chains below, sequenced in a study of cytomegalovirus exposure and HLA in healthy donors. Repertoires were generated with immunoSEQ multiplex PCR, while TCRdb's copy carries only in-frame clones and drops some. The sample carries a few hundred thousand clones, 90% recorded once. Sequences were obtained from PBMCs. The receptors come from a woman younger than 35 in good health and CMV-seronegative.

The V gene is TRBV6-1, the J gene TRBJ2-6; D not certain. CDR1 and CDR2 from the germline V gene are MNHNS and SASEGT. The CDR3 extends over 18 amino acids. The germline V and J ends were trimmed by 1 base and 0 bases, with 13 bases remaining between them. In DNA form, the CDR3 reads TGTGCCAGCAGTGAAGAGGCAGGCTTTTACTCTGGGGCCAACGTCCTGACTTTC. Amino acids: CASSEEAGFYSGANVLTF.

The rearrangement uses TRBV10-2 and TRBJ2-7; 9 positions match TRBD1. The CDR3 sequence is 15 residues long. Germline V CDR1 and CDR2: WSHSY, SAAADI. V gave up 6 bases and J gave up 2 bases; unmatched junction bases: 8. The CDR3 spells CASRSGTGIPYEQYF. The DNA of the CDR3 is TGCGCCAGCAGATCCGGGACAGGGATCCCCTACGAGCAGTACTTC.

The chain carries TRBV5-4 and TRBJ2-3, with TRBD2 identical over 8 bases. The germline gives CDR1 SGHNT, CDR2 YYREEE (reference sequence). There are 16 residues in the CDR3. With 1 base clipped from V and 2 bases from J, the junction kept 6 bases outside the gene matches. The CDR3 spells CASSLLGGGPTDTQYF. DNA for the CDR3: TGTGCCAGCAGCTTGCTCGGGGGGGGTCCCACAGATACGCAGTATTTT.

V usage is TRBV28 and J usage is TRBJ2-7, with D perhaps matching TRBD2 (7 bases). There are 15 residues in the CDR3. From germline, CDR1 is MDHEN and CDR2 SYDVKM. V dropped 2 bases and J dropped 3 bases, with 14 bases sitting between them. CDR3 in amino acids: CASSLGRGGGYEQYF. Written as DNA, the CDR3 is TGTGCCAGCAGTTTAGGACGCGGGGGCGGCTACGAGCAGTACTTC.

This chain joins TRBV4-1 and TRBJ1-6; D might be TRBD1 (6 bases). Germline V gene sequence: CDR1 MGHRA, CDR2 YSYEKL. The CDR3 has 17 residues. Deletions cut 0 bases from V and 8 bases from J, with 17 bases between. CDR3 DNA: TGCGCCAGCAGCCAAGATCGTGGTACAGGGAGACATTCACCCCTCCACTTT. Its protein is CASSQDRGTGRHSPLHF.

The chain links TRBV7-2 to TRBJ2-3, with 10 bases matching TRBD1. The CDR3 has 17 residues. Germline CDR1 SGHTA, CDR2 FQGNSA. The junction had 8 bases not matched to a gene; V was cut back by 2 bases and J by 3 bases. This CDR3 reads CASSLRWGQGMTDTQYF. CDR3 bases: TGTGCCAGCAGCTTAAGATGGGGACAGGGGATGACAGATACGCAGTATTTT.

This rearrangement joins TRBV11-2 to TRBJ2-3; TRBD2 agrees at 12 bases. The germline V gene has CDR1 SGHAT and CDR2 FQNNGV. The CDR3 spans 16 residues. The trim removed 5 bases at V and 2 bases at J, leaving 5 bases unmatched. CDR3 sequence reads: CASSLRLAGDTDTQYF. The CDR3 DNA follows: TGTGCCAGCAGCCTGAGACTAGCGGGGGACACAGATACGCAGTATTTT.

The gene calls are TRBV6-1 and TRBJ1-2, with 7 positions matching TRBD1. Germline assignment: CDR1 MNHNS and CDR2 SASEGT. This CDR3 contains 17 residues. V shed 1 base, J shed 2 bases, and the junction held 10 bases outside the gene matches. The DNA of the CDR3 is TGTGCCAGCAGTGAAGGAATCGGGACAGAGTTAAACTATGGCTACACCTTC. Its translation: CASSEGIGTELNYGYTF.

The chain joins TRBV2 to TRBJ1-2; 8 bases match TRBD1. The CDR3 has 15 amino acids. Trimming removed 7 bases from V and 6 bases from J; junction bases left unmatched: 13. Germline V gives CDR1 SNHLY, CDR2 FYNNEI. The CDR3: CASTGRGRGSDGYTF. The CDR3 DNA follows: TGTGCCAGCACTGGCAGGGGGCGCGGGTCGGATGGCTACACCTTC.

The CDR3 protein is CASSPSGTSDLYEQYV. The CDR3, as DNA: TGTGCCAGCAGTCCGTCAGGGACTAGCGATCTCTACGAGCAGTACGTC. V gene TRBV28 combines with J gene TRBJ2-7; 10 nucleotides line up with TRBD2. The CDR3 is made up of 16 amino acids. Germline values: CDR1 MDHEN, CDR2 SYDVKM. Unmatched junction bases numbered 10, after V lost 5 bases and J lost 3 bases.

The chain is built from TRBV27 and TRBJ1-1, with D possibly matching TRBD1 (5 bases). In germline, CDR1 is MNHEY, CDR2 SMNVEV (reference sequence). This CDR3 has 16 amino acids. Trimming removed 2 bases from V and 1 base from J, with 14 bases in between. The CDR3 spells CASSLRGGRRNTEAFF. Written as DNA, the CDR3 is TGTGCCAGCAGTTTAAGGGGAGGGCGAAGGAACACTGAAGCTTTCTTT.

The V call is TRBV28, the J call TRBJ2-3; TRBD2 agrees at 9 bases. The J segment lost 0 bases and the V segment lost 2 bases, leaving 3 bases of the junction unmatched. The CDR3 consists of 16 residues. In germline, CDR1 is MDHEN, CDR2 SYDVKM. CDR3 nucleotide sequence: TGTGCCAGCAGTTTAAGTAGCGGGGGTAGCACAGATACGCAGTATTTT. Protein: CASSLSSGGSTDTQYF.

This clone was picked up a small number of times. This rearrangement joins TRBV11-3 to TRBJ2-7; 9 bases are shared with TRBD2. This CDR3 is 14 amino acids long. With 5 bases clipped from V and 7 bases from J, the junction kept 9 bases outside the gene matches. CDR1 is SGHNT, CDR2 YENEEA, per germline. CDR3 amino acids: CASSPASGVLEQYF. The CDR3 DNA sequence: TGTGCCAGCAGCCCCGCTAGCGGGGTCTTAGAGCAGTACTTC.

The chain carries TRBV2 and TRBJ1-4; D possibly corresponds to TRBD1 (5 bases). The CDR3 consists of 15 residues. Looked up from germline, CDR1 is SNHLY and CDR2 is FYNNEI. Between the trimmed V and J ends, which lost 3 bases and 4 bases, there was a span of 12 bases. CDR3 in DNA: TGTGCCAGCAGTGAGGGAGGGGCCAGTAATGAAAAACTGTTTTTT. Translated: CASSEGGASNEKLFF.

V gene TRBV6-1 combines with J gene TRBJ1-5; D is ambiguous. The germline gives CDR1 MNHNS, CDR2 SASEGT. The CDR3 is made up of 16 amino acids. Trimming left V 2 bases short and J 3 bases short, with 14 bases between. Here the CDR3 reads CASSESYGPFNQPQHF. Here the CDR3 DNA reads TGTGCCAGCAGTGAATCCTATGGTCCGTTCAATCAGCCCCAGCATTTT.

This clone appeared a few times. The gene calls are TRBV9 and TRBJ1-6; D may be TRBD1 (5 bases). The V end lost 3 bases, the J end lost 1 base, and 17 bases lay between the germline ends. Germline V lookup: CDR1 SGDLS, CDR2 YYNGEE. This CDR3 is built from 18 residues. The CDR3 region has the DNA TGTGCCAGCAGCGCAAGTGGACACCCGACGTCCTATAATTCACCCCTCCACTTT. It codes for CASSASGHPTSYNSPLHF.

The chain carries TRBV7-2 and TRBJ1-1; 12 bases are shared with TRBD1. V lost 5 bases and J lost 8; bases outside the gene matches: 9. The germline V gene has CDR1 SGHTA and CDR2 FQGNSA. This CDR3 contains 15 residues. CDR3 DNA: TGTGCCAGCAGCCCGCGACCGGGACAGGGGGCGGAAGCTTTCTTT. Translated: CASSPRPGQGAEAFF.

The chain couples TRBV9 to TRBJ1-3; a weak D match, TRBD1 (5 bases). This CDR3 has 13 residues. Per germline, CDR1 SGDLS and CDR2 YYNGEE. V was cut by 1 base and J by 11 bases, with 13 bases left in between. The CDR3 DNA follows: TGTGCCAGCAGCGTAATGGGGCAAGGACCCATATATTTT. Translated, it gives CASSVMGQGPIYF. The whole variable domain, remainder taken from reference TRBV9 and TRBJ1-3, is DSGVTQTPKHLITATGQRVTLRCSPRSGDLSVYWYQQSLDQGLQFLIQYYNGEERAKGNILERFSAQQFPDLHSELNLSSLELGDSALYFCASSVMGQGPIYFGEGSWLTVV.

For this clone: A junction end diverges from the germline sequence, so it may reflect a read error. The gene calls are TRBV7-7 and TRBJ2-3; 8 bases are a match to TRBD1. CDR3 length equals 15 residues. Germline loops: CDR1 SSHAT, CDR2 FNYEAQ (reference sequence). The CDR3 bases are TGTGCTAGCAGCCCGGACAGGGCTAGCACAGATACGCAGTATTTT. Translating gives CASSPDRASTDTQYF.

The chain links TRBV9 to TRBJ2-7; TRBD2 might be the D (7 bases). Trimming removed 0 bases from V and 2 bases from J, with 12 bases in between. There are 15 residues in the CDR3. CDR1 and CDR2 (germline): SGDLS, YYNGEE. The CDR3 DNA reads TGTGCCAGCAGCGTAGACTGGGGGGGCACCTACGAGCAGTACTTC. This codes for CASSVDWGGTYEQYF.

This chain links TRBV4-2 with TRBJ2-2, with TRBD1 as a possible D gene (5 bases). The CDR3 sequence is 13 residues long. Trimming shortened V by 1 base and J by 10 bases, and 10 bases separated the two germline ends. Germline V gene lookup returns CDR1 LGHNA and CDR2 YNFKEQ. For the CDR3, the DNA is TGTGCCAGCAGCCAAGTAGAAGGGGTGGAGCTGTTTTTT. Encoded protein: CASSQVEGVELFF.

V usage is TRBV4-2 and J usage is TRBJ2-5; 10 bases agree with TRBD2. The V segment lost 1 base and the J segment 1 base; nucleotides outside the gene matches: 12. The germline V gene encodes CDR1 LGHNA and CDR2 YNFKEQ. CDR3 length equals 19 residues. This CDR3 is CASSQVGGSGGTSQETQYF. CDR3 sequence (DNA): TGTGCCAGCAGCCAAGTTGGGGGTAGCGGGGGGACGAGCCAAGAGACCCAGTACTTC.

J is TRBJ2-1 and V is TRBV5-1, with 11 bases identical to TRBD2. The CDR3 consists of 17 residues. Germline CDR1 is SGHRS and CDR2 is YFSETQ. After removal of 0 bases from V and 9 bases from J, the junction contained 11 bases not matched to a gene. The CDR3, as DNA: TGCGCCAGCAGCTTGGGGCTAGCGGGGGGTCCGGACCCTGAGCAGTTCTTC. Its protein product is CASSLGLAGGPDPEQFF.

The V call is TRBV27, the J call TRBJ2-1; D is perhaps TRBD2 (5 bases). This CDR3 contains 16 residues. The germline V and J ends were trimmed by 6 bases and 5 bases, with 20 bases remaining between them. Per the germline V gene, CDR1 is MNHEY and CDR2 is SMNVEV (reference sequence). The CDR3 region has the DNA TGTGCCAGCAGACGCGGACCGGGCGCGGGTAACAATGAGCAGTTCTTC. Translated, it gives CASRRGPGAGNNEQFF.

The chain links TRBV28 to TRBJ1-2; TRBD1 matches 9 bases. The V segment lost 11 bases and the J segment 2 bases; nucleotides outside the gene matches: 0. This CDR3 contains 11 residues. Looked up from germline, CDR1 is MDHEN and CDR2 is SYDVKM. The CDR3 loop is CAGQGNYGYTF. CDR3 nucleotides: TGTGCCGGACAGGGGAACTATGGCTACACCTTC.

About this clone itself: Other DNA sequences in this specimen translate into the identical CDR3. The V and J genes are TRBV18 and TRBJ2-7; 8 bases are a match to TRBD1. The V gene's germline CDR1 is KGHSH and CDR2 LQKENI. The trim removed 3 bases at V and 2 bases at J, leaving 0 bases unmatched. The CDR3 contains 13 residues. The CDR3 nucleotides are TGTGCCAGCTCACCGACAGGGGCCTACGAGCAGTACTTC. Translated: CASSPTGAYEQYF.

V is TRBV29-1 and J is TRBJ1-1, with 7 bases lining up with TRBD1. The CDR3 runs to 11 residues. V shed 1 base and J 11 bases; nucleotides not matched to a gene: 4. Germline lookup yields CDR1 SQVTM and CDR2 ANQGSEA. The CDR3 sequence is CSVEATGDAFF. DNA for the CDR3: TGCAGCGTTGAAGCTACAGGGGACGCTTTCTTT.

V and J are TRBV11-2 and TRBJ1-1; TRBD1 matches 7 bases. J gave up 0 bases and V 5 bases, and 6 bases lay outside the gene matches. CDR1 and CDR2 (germline): SGHAT, FQNNGV. The CDR3 runs 15 residues. CDR3 DNA sequence: TGTGCCAGCAGCACACGACAGGGCCTGAACACTGAAGCTTTCTTT. Translated, it gives CASSTRQGLNTEAFF. The whole variable domain, filled in from reference TRBV11-2 and TRBJ1-1, reads EAGVAQSPRYKIIEKRQSVAFWCNPISGHATLYWYQQILGQGPKLLIQFQNNGVVDDSQLPKDRFSAERLKGVDSTLKIQPAKLEDSAVYLCASSTRQGLNTEAFFGQGTRLTVV.

The rearrangement joins TRBV5-4 to TRBJ1-4, with 10 bases lining up with TRBD1. The CDR3 covers 14 residues. After removal of 2 bases from V and 7 bases from J, the junction contained 2 bases not matched to a gene. Germline V gives CDR1 SGHNT, CDR2 YYREEE (reference sequence). The CDR3 coding sequence is TGTGCCAGCAGCTTCGGGGACAGGGGTGAAAAACTGTTTTTT. Its translation is CASSFGDRGEKLFF.